This passage covers 27 T cell receptor beta chains from one sample sequenced in a study of cytomegalovirus exposure and HLA in healthy donors. Primers for the PCR totalled 60 Vbeta and 13 Jbeta. Sequencing was performed with immunoSEQ multiplex PCR; in TCRdb, only in-frame clones are kept and a portion is missing. The profile shows roughly 140,000 clones, roughly 85% of them singletons. The source material was PBMCs. These TCRs come from a woman under 40 in good health and CMV-seronegative.

The V and J genes are TRBV6-1 and TRBJ1-2; D perhaps matches TRBD1 (6 bases). V lost 4 bases and J lost 5, with 8 bases in between. The CDR3 consists of 12 residues. Per germline, CDR1 MNHNS and CDR2 SASEGT. This CDR3 is CASSGGHYGYTF. The CDR3 nucleotides read TGTGCCAGCAGTGGGGGGCATTATGGCTACACCTTC.

The rearrangement links TRBV30 to TRBJ1-2; D is ambiguous. This CDR3 contains 13 residues. The germline V gene encodes CDR1 GTSNPN and CDR2 SVGIG (reference sequence). The V end lost 0 bases, the J end lost 8 bases, and 13 bases lay between the germline ends. This CDR3 is CAWSVRVEGGYTF. DNA of the CDR3: TGTGCCTGGAGTGTACGTGTAGAGGGAGGCTACACCTTC.

V gene TRBV6-1 combines with J gene TRBJ1-2, with 7 bases fitting TRBD1. J gave up 3 bases and V 3 bases, and 7 bases lay outside the gene matches. Per the germline V gene, CDR1 is MNHNS and CDR2 is SASEGT. CDR3 length: 15 amino acids. Written as DNA, the CDR3 is TGTGCCAGCAGTGATAGAGGGGGCGGAGACTATGGCTACACCTTC. It encodes CASSDRGGGDYGYTF.

J is TRBJ1-4 and V is TRBV7-2, with D possibly matching TRBD1 (5 bases). There are 16 residues in the CDR3. The ends were cut back, 5 bases at V and 8 bases at J, with 21 bases in the middle. CDR1 is SGHTA, CDR2 FQGNSA, per germline. As DNA, the CDR3 is TGTGCCAGCAGCCTCCTCCCCGCGGGGCAGTGGGAAAAACTGTTTTTT. The encoded protein is CASSLLPAGQWEKLFF.

Details on this clone: Other DNA sequences in this specimen translate into the identical CDR3. This sequence joins TRBV5-1 and TRBJ2-5; 7 bases are a match to TRBD2. The CDR3 contains 14 residues. Looked up from germline, CDR1 is SGHRS and CDR2 is YFSETQ. V was clipped by 0 bases and J by 3 bases; unmatched bases: 2. As DNA, the CDR3 is TGCGCCAGCAGCTTGGTGGGGGGGGAAGAGACCCAGTACTTC. Translated: CASSLVGGEETQYF.

The chain recombines TRBV9 with TRBJ2-3; 8 bases fit TRBD2. This CDR3 spans 12 amino acids. V lost 3 bases to trimming and J lost 9 bases; unmatched junction nucleotides: 3. The germline CDR1 and CDR2 sequences are SGDLS and YYNGEE. In DNA form, the CDR3 reads TGTGCCAGCAGCGCCCTAGCGGGCACGCAGTATTTT. Its translation: CASSALAGTQYF.

J is TRBJ1-2 and V is TRBV6-5; 7 bases map to TRBD1. This CDR3 has 15 residues. Germline V gives CDR1 MNHEY, CDR2 SVGAGI. The V segment lost 9 bases and the J segment 1 base; nucleotides outside the gene matches: 11. CDR3 DNA: TGTGCCAGTCAAGTCTTAGGGGGCGATAACTATGGCTACACCTTC. Translating gives CASQVLGGDNYGYTF.

The V call is TRBV5-1, the J call TRBJ1-4; a weak D match, TRBD1 (5 bases). There are 15 residues in the CDR3. V lost 3 bases and J lost 2, with 11 bases in between. The germline V gene has CDR1 SGHRS and CDR2 YFSETQ. This CDR3 is CASSWGRGTNEKLFF. DNA for the CDR3: TGCGCCAGCAGCTGGGGGAGGGGTACTAATGAAAAACTGTTTTTT.

This clone is a singleton in its sample. The genes are TRBV7-8 and TRBJ1-2, with D maybe TRBD1 (6 bases). V lost 1 base to trimming and J lost 8 bases, with 17 bases between them. The CDR3 extends over 15 amino acids. CDR1 and CDR2 (germline): SGHVS, FQNEAQ. CDR3 DNA: TGTGCCAGCAGCTTAGGATGGGGGCGACAGTCCGGCTACACCTTC. Its protein product is CASSLGWGRQSGYTF.

This clone was recorded once. The chain couples TRBV2 to TRBJ2-3; 15 bases agree with TRBD2. V dropped 3 bases and J dropped 2; count of bases not matched to a gene: 6. The CDR3 extends over 18 amino acids. Germline V gives CDR1 SNHLY, CDR2 FYNNEI. The CDR3 sequence: CASSESGLAGGYTDTQYF. CDR3 DNA: TGTGCCAGCAGTGAGTCGGGACTAGCGGGGGGCTACACAGATACGCAGTATTTT.

This sequence joins TRBV5-1 and TRBJ2-7; 10 nucleotides align to TRBD1. The CDR3 extends over 15 amino acids. After removal of 0 bases from V and 7 bases from J, the junction contained 7 bases not matched to a gene. Germline CDR1 is SGHRS and CDR2 is YFSETQ. The CDR3 region has the DNA TGCGCCAGCAGCTTGGGGGGGACAGGGGTAGAGGAGCAGTACTTC. Translation gives CASSLGGTGVEEQYF. Using reference TRBV5-1 and TRBJ2-7 for the parts outside the CDR3, the full variable domain is KAGVTQTPRYLIKTRGQQVTLSCSPISGHRSVSWYQQTPGQGLQFLFEYFSETQRNKGNFPGRFSGRQFSNSRSEMNVSTLELGDSALYLCASSLGGTGVEEQYFGPGTRLTVT.

V gene TRBV7-9 combines with J gene TRBJ2-2, with unresolved D. There are 16 residues in the CDR3. Deletions cut 1 base from V and 2 bases from J, with 11 bases between. The germline CDR1 and CDR2 sequences are SEHNR and FQNEAQ (reference sequence). The CDR3 nucleotides read TGTGCCAGCAGCTTAGGGCCAGATTTTAACACCGGGGAGCTGTTTTTT. Translation: CASSLGPDFNTGELFF.

This chain links TRBV7-2 with TRBJ2-5; 13 bases are a match to TRBD2. The CDR3 consists of 19 residues. The junction had 11 bases not matched to a gene; V was cut back by 4 bases and J by 0 bases. The germline gives CDR1 SGHTA, CDR2 FQGNSA. CDR3 sequence reads: CASSSQPRGLAGYQETQYF. The CDR3 DNA follows: TGTGCCAGCAGCTCTCAACCCAGGGGACTAGCGGGGTACCAAGAGACCCAGTACTTC.

As to this clone: Other DNA sequences in this sample translate to the same CDR3. This chain links TRBV29-1 with TRBJ2-5; 7 bases line up with TRBD1. V gave up 0 bases and J gave up 4 bases; unmatched junction bases: 5. Germline CDR1 reads SQVTM; CDR2 reads ANQGSEA. The CDR3 is 14 residues long. CDR3 amino acids: CSVEDLTGTETQYF. In DNA form, the CDR3 reads TGCAGCGTTGAAGATCTGACAGGGACAGAGACCCAGTACTTC. Drawing the rest from reference TRBV29-1 and TRBJ2-5, the complete variable domain is SAVISQKPSRDICQRGTSLTIQCQVDSQVTMMFWYRQQPGQSLTLIATANQGSEATYESGFVIDKFPISRPNLTFSTLTVSNMSPEDSSIYLCSVEDLTGTETQYFGPGTRLLVL.

The chain joins TRBV7-8 to TRBJ1-1; 8 bases are shared with TRBD1. The CDR3 totals 15 residues. Germline-derived CDR1 and CDR2 are SGHVS and FQNEAQ. V dropped 3 bases and J dropped 4; count of bases not matched to a gene: 7. CDR3 bases: TGTGCCAGCAGCTTGGCCGGGACAGGAGGCACTGAAGCTTTCTTT. Translating gives CASSLAGTGGTEAFF.

The gene calls are TRBV5-1 and TRBJ1-2; 7 bases match TRBD1. V gave up 0 bases and J gave up 3 bases; unmatched junction bases: 2. The V gene's germline CDR1 is SGHRS and CDR2 YFSETQ. This CDR3 region has 14 residues. The CDR3 DNA is TGCGCCAGCAGCTTGGCTCAGGGGGACTATGGCTACACCTTC. Its protein is CASSLAQGDYGYTF.

The chain employs TRBV7-8 and TRBJ1-1; D gene uncertain. The CDR3 sequence is 14 residues long. V lost 2 bases to trimming and J lost 4 bases, with 11 bases between them. Per germline, CDR1 SGHVS and CDR2 FQNEAQ. In DNA form, the CDR3 reads TGTGCCAGCAGCTTAAGCCAGGCCGGCACTGAAGCTTTCTTT. Encoded protein: CASSLSQAGTEAFF.

In this sample, this clone turned up a few times. This chain connects TRBV6-1 to TRBJ1-3; perhaps TRBD1 as D (5 bases). Germline V CDR1 and CDR2: MNHNS, SASEGT. The V and J ends lost 6 bases and 4 bases respectively, with 10 bases between them. The CDR3 covers 13 residues. The CDR3 protein is CASRTRQGNTIYF. The CDR3 nucleotides read TGTGCCAGCAGAACCCGACAGGGAAACACCATATATTTT.

The chain has TRBV5-6 and TRBJ2-2, with D possibly matching TRBD1 (5 bases). Deletions cut 0 bases from V and 7 bases from J, with 16 bases between. There are 16 residues in the CDR3. Looked up from germline, CDR1 is SGHDT and CDR2 is YYEEEE. For the CDR3, the DNA is TGTGCCAGCAGCTTGGCAGCAGGGCTAAGTATCGGGGAGCTGTTTTTT. It translates to CASSLAAGLSIGELFF.

The chain links TRBV5-4 to TRBJ1-1; maybe TRBD1 (5 bases). CDR3 length: 13 amino acids. The ends were cut back, 4 bases at V and 1 base at J, with 8 bases in the middle. Germline CDR1 and CDR2: SGHNT and YYREEE (reference sequence). The DNA of the CDR3 is TGTGCCAGCAGCAAAGGACAGAACACTGAAGCTTTCTTT. It codes for CASSKGQNTEAFF.

The chain combines TRBV6-5 with TRBJ1-1; 8 bases agree with TRBD1. The CDR3 extends over 13 amino acids. The trim removed 7 bases at V and 4 bases at J, leaving 5 bases unmatched. CDR1 and CDR2 (germline): MNHEY, SVGAGI. CDR3 sequence (DNA): TGTGCCAGCACTCGACAGGGGATCACTGAAGCTTTCTTT. Translating gives CASTRQGITEAFF.

This rearrangement joins TRBV10-2 to TRBJ2-5; no definite D call. The ends were cut back, 6 bases at V and 1 base at J, with 9 bases in the middle. Germline V gives CDR1 WSHSY, CDR2 SAAADI. The CDR3 runs 13 residues. As DNA, the CDR3 is TGCGCCAGCAGCCACTTGGTCCAAGAGACCCAGTACTTC. Protein product: CASSHLVQETQYF.

The chain has TRBV19 and TRBJ1-4, with TRBD1 matching over 11 bases. J was trimmed by 11 bases and V by 4 bases; bases with no gene match: 6. Germline lookup yields CDR1 LNHDA and CDR2 SQIVND (reference sequence). The CDR3 covers 14 residues. The CDR3 loop reads CASSTPGQGGKLFF. The CDR3 nucleotides are TGTGCCAGTAGTACGCCGGGACAGGGGGGGAAACTGTTTTTT.

V gene TRBV19 combines with J gene TRBJ2-1; tentatively, D is TRBD2 (6 bases). Germline CDR1 is LNHDA and CDR2 is SQIVND (reference sequence). The length of the CDR3 is 17 residues. Deletions cut 3 bases from V and 2 bases from J, with 17 bases between. In DNA form, the CDR3 reads TGTGCCAGTAGTATTTGGGGAGGCCTTCGGACCTACAATGAGCAGTTCTTC. Translation gives CASSIWGGLRTYNEQFF.

The chain joins TRBV4-3 to TRBJ1-2, with unresolved D. The CDR3 covers 13 residues. CDR1 and CDR2 from the germline V gene are LGHNA and YSLEER. V dropped 0 bases and J dropped 8 bases, with 10 bases sitting between them. The CDR3 DNA sequence: TGCGCCAGCAGCCAAGATTCCGGGGAAGGCTACACCTTC. This encodes CASSQDSGEGYTF.

In this sample, this clone turned up once. For the CDR3, the DNA is TGCAGTGCCTCGACAGATACGCAGTATTTT. As protein: CSASTDTQYF. The chain combines TRBV20-1 with TRBJ2-3; D unclear. Germline V gene data show CDR1 as DFQATT and CDR2 as SNEGSKA (reference sequence). The length of the CDR3 is 10 residues. With 6 bases removed from V and 3 bases from J, the gap between germline ends came to 4 bases.

In the case of this clone: The same CDR3 can be traced to other DNA sequences in this sample. This rearrangement joins TRBV19 to TRBJ1-1; D ambiguous. The CDR3 totals 12 residues. V gave up 5 bases and J gave up 5 bases, with 9 bases separating them. Per the germline V gene, CDR1 is LNHDA and CDR2 is SQIVND (reference sequence). CDR3 sequence: CASSPGLTEAFF. CDR3 in DNA: TGTGCCAGTAGTCCCGGTCTAACTGAAGCTTTCTTT.